The 4 T cell receptor beta chains below all came from one sample that was sequenced in a study of blood T cell repertoires in COVID-19. The protocol was immunoSEQ multiplex PCR, while the TCRdb copy is restricted to in-frame clones and leaves out a portion. The table includes more than 85,000 clones, 80% to 90% detected once. What was sequenced was peripheral blood. The receptors originated from a human donor with COVID-19, enrolled during active disease. The donor label of this sample is uncertain.

This CDR3 is CASSLWQGDTEAFF. CDR3 DNA sequence: TGTGCCAGCAGCTTGTGGCAGGGGGATACTGAAGCTTTCTTT. V gene TRBV11-3 combines with J gene TRBJ1-1; 7 bases are a match to TRBD1. Germline V gives CDR1 SGHNT, CDR2 YENEEA. The CDR3 length is 14 residues. V shed 3 bases and J 5 bases; nucleotides not matched to a gene: 6.

The genes are TRBV9 and TRBJ2-3, with D perhaps TRBD1 (5 bases). Germline CDR1 and CDR2: SGDLS and YYNGEE. The CDR3 covers 15 residues. V lost 0 bases, J lost 2 bases, and 10 bases lay in between. As DNA, the CDR3 is TGTGCCAGCAGCGTAGACGGCGGACACACAGATACGCAGTATTTT. It specifies CASSVDGGHTDTQYF.

V is TRBV6-5 and J is TRBJ1-5; tentative D call: TRBD1 (5 bases). Trimming cost V 6 bases and J 2 bases, with 14 bases left between them. The germline V gene encodes CDR1 MNHEY and CDR2 SVGAGI. The CDR3 has 15 residues. CDR3 nucleotides: TGTGCCAGCAGCTTGGGGCAGTGGGGCAATCAGCCCCAGCATTTT. Its translation: CASSLGQWGNQPQHF.

The chain carries TRBV19 and TRBJ2-6, with a possible D match to TRBD1 (6 bases). The germline CDR1 and CDR2 sequences are LNHDA and SQIVND (reference sequence). This CDR3 has 15 amino acids. V gave up 5 bases and J gave up 3 bases, with 11 bases separating them. Here the CDR3 DNA reads TGTGCCAGTAGTGCACAGGGTGGTGGGGCCAACGTCCTGACTTTC. This translates into CASSAQGGGANVLTF.